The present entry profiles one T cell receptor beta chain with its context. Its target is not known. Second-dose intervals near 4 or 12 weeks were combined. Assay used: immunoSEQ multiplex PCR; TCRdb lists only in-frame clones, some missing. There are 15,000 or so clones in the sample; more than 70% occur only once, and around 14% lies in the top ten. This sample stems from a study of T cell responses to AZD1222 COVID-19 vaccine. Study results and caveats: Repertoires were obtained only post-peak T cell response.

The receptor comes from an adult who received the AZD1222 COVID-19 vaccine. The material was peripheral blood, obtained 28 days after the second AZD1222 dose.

This CDR3 reads CSVEGRMDTEAFF. CDR3 sequence (DNA): TGCAGCGTTGAAGGTCGAATGGACACTGAAGCTTTCTTT. The chain couples TRBV29-1 to TRBJ1-1; D ambiguous. The CDR3 spans 13 residues. CDR1 is SQVTM and CDR2 is ANQGSEA in the germline V gene. The V end was cut by 1 base, the J end by 3 bases, with 9 bases between.